In its sample, the clone carrying this TCR beta chain was seen once. Its antigen remains unidentified. V trimming: 1 base; J trimming: 2 bases; junction bases outside the gene matches: 7. Germline V gene data show CDR1 as LNHNV and CDR2 as YYDKDF (reference sequence). This CDR3 contains 17 residues. The sample belongs to a study of chemoradiotherapy in HPV16-positive cancers. Profiled with immunoSEQ multiplex PCR; TCRdb holds only in-frame clones, not every one. The table records under 7,000 clones, around 83% of them present only once. Findings of the study overall: Only a couple of HPV16-positive patients supplied the functional HPV-specificity definition. Non-HPV-specific T cells did not expand in tumors during treatment, whereas candidate HPV-specific clones and E7-related motifs did.

This chain joins TRBV15 and TRBJ2-1; 8 bases map to TRBD2. The sample here was tumor tissue, taken from a patient who underwent chemoradiotherapy. This TCR was recovered from a human donor with HPV-associated anogenital cancer. CDR3 nucleotides: TGTGCCACCAGCAGAGGTCGGAGCGGGGGACCCTACAATGAGCAGTTCTTC. It specifies CATSRGRSGGPYNEQFF.